These T cell receptor beta chains were read from a single sample in a study of blood T cell repertoires in COVID-19. Produced via immunoSEQ multiplex PCR; TCRdb's table is partial and in-frame only. There are 150,000 to 200,000 clones in the sample; about 85% occur only once, and 2% to 2.5% lies in the top ten. Input material: PBMCs or T cells enriched from blood (not recorded which). These receptors all stem from a woman younger than 45 who had recovered from COVID-19. Both conserved end residues are part of each CDR3. The D gene is left open where the match is weak. Not every row has a clone size; where given, it reads once, few, many or a size class.

>NA|TRBV19|TRBD1|TRBJ1-5
TGTGCCAGTAGTATAGCCCTACAGGGGAACAATCAGCCCCAGCATTTT
CASSIALQGNNQPQHF
>NA|TRBV12-3/TRBV12-4|NA|TRBJ1-1
TGTGCCAGCAGCCTAAGGGGAAACACTGAAGCTTTCTTT
CASSLRGNTEAFF
>NA|TRBV7-8|TRBD1|TRBJ1-5
TGTGCCAGCAGCTTTACCGGGACAGGGGACAATCAGCCCCAGCATTTT
CASSFTGTGDNQPQHF
>NA|TRBV5-4|NA|TRBJ1-2
TGTGCCAGCAGCAATAACAGGGTTGGCTATGGCTACACCTTC
CASSNNRVGYGYTF
>NA|TRBV4-2|TRBD1|TRBJ1-2
TGTGCCAGCAATCAACCGGGACAGTGGGGCTACACCTTC
CASNQPGQWGYTF
>NA|TRBV6-5|TRBD2|TRBJ2-5
TGTGCCAGCAGGAGGACTAGAAGAGAGACCCAGTACTTC
CASRRTRRETQYF
>NA|TRBV3-1/TRBV3-2|TRBD2|TRBJ2-1
TGTGCCAGCAGCCCTCTTGGACTAGCGGACAATGAGCAGTTCTTC
CASSPLGLADNEQFF
>NA|TRBV29-1|NA|TRBJ1-1
TGCAGCGTGGACAGGAACACTGAAGCTTTCTTT
CSVDRNTEAFF
>NA|TRBV30|NA|TRBJ2-7
TGTGCCTGGATTAGGATACAGGGATCTTCCTACGAGCAGTACTTC
CAWIRIQGSSYEQYF
>NA|TRBV9|NA|TRBJ2-5
TGTGCCAGCAGCGGCGGGGGCATCCAAGAGACCCAGTACTTC
CASSGGGIQETQYF
>NA|TRBV11-3|NA|TRBJ2-3
TGTGCCAGCAGCCCCTCCGGAGCAGATACGCAGTATTTT
CASSPSGADTQYF
>NA|TRBV4-3|NA|TRBJ2-7
TGCGCCAGCAGCCAAGCGGCAGGGAACTACGAGCAGTACTTC
CASSQAAGNYEQYF
>NA|TRBV18|TRBD1|TRBJ1-2
TGTGCCAGCTCTGACAGGGCCCAAAACTATGGCTACACCTTC
CASSDRAQNYGYTF
>NA|TRBV7-2|TRBD1|TRBJ1-2
TGTGCCAGCAGCCTAAACAGGGGTAGGGGCTACACCTTC
CASSLNRGRGYTF
>NA|TRBV29-1|NA|TRBJ1-5
TGCAGCGTTGCCCAGGGGCTTGGCAATCAGCCCCAGCATTTT
CSVAQGLGNQPQHF
>NA|TRBV4-1|TRBD1|TRBJ1-5
TGCGCCAGCAGCCAAACATCGTCGACAGGGGAAGGCAATCAGCCCCAGCATTTT
CASSQTSSTGEGNQPQHF
>NA|TRBV7-2|NA|TRBJ1-5
TGTGCCAGCAGCTTAGTCCACGGTGGGCCCCAGCATTTT
CASSLVHGGPQHF
>NA|TRBV4-2|TRBD1|TRBJ1-1
TGTGCCAGCAGCGTCCGGGACAGACTCATGAACACTGAAGCTTTCTTT
CASSVRDRLMNTEAFF
>NA|TRBV19|NA|TRBJ1-5
TGTGCCAGTAGTGTGGGACAAGTCAGCAATCAGCCCCAGCATTTT
CASSVGQVSNQPQHF
>once|TRBV19|NA|TRBJ1-5
TGTGCCAGTAGTATTGCAGGGAGTGGAGGGGATCAGCCCCAGCATTTT
CASSIAGSGGDQPQHF
>NA|TRBV18|NA|TRBJ2-3
TGTGCCAGCTCACCAACCGCCAGGGGTATTACAGATACGCAGTATTTT
CASSPTARGITDTQYF
>NA|TRBV4-1|NA|TRBJ1-2
TGCGCCAGCAGCCTCGGACACCTCTATGGCTACACCTTC
CASSLGHLYGYTF
>NA|TRBV5-5|NA|TRBJ2-3
TGTGCCAGCAGCTTGGCTCGGGGGAAGACGGGTAGGGATACGCAGTATTTT
CASSLARGKTGRDTQYF
>NA|TRBV30|NA|TRBJ2-7
TGTGCCTGGAGTGATACAGGGTTTCACGAGCAGTACTTC
CAWSDTGFHEQYF
>NA|TRBV19|TRBD1|TRBJ2-6
TGTGCCAGTAGTTCCGGGACAGTTAGCTCTGGGGCCAACGTCCTGACTTTC
CASSSGTVSSGANVLTF
>few|TRBV7-3|NA|TRBJ1-5
TGTGCCAGCAGCCCAAACACAAATCAGCCCCAGCATTTT
CASSPNTNQPQHF
>NA|TRBV6-5|NA|TRBJ1-1
TGTGCCAGCAGTTACGTGTCGGGGGGGAACACTGAAGCTTTCTTT
CASSYVSGGNTEAFF
>once|TRBV7-2|TRBD2|TRBJ2-1
TGTGCCAGCAGTCGTAGCGGGGGGGCCGTGGATGAGCAGTTCTTC
CASSRSGGAVDEQFF
>NA|TRBV11-3|NA|TRBJ1-1
TGTGCCAGCAGCTTACACAGGGTCGGCGACACTGAAGCTTTCTTT
CASSLHRVGDTEAFF
>NA|TRBV19|TRBD2|TRBJ2-1
TGTGCCAGTCGAGCCTCGCGGGAGTTCAATGAGCAGTTCTTC
CASRASREFNEQFF
>NA|TRBV5-3|TRBD2|TRBJ2-3
TGTGCCAGAAGCTTGAGATTAGCGGGGGGTCACACAGATACGCAGTATTTT
CARSLRLAGGHTDTQYF
>NA|TRBV18|NA|TRBJ1-5
TGTGCCAGCTCCCCCGCTCGGGGTTCGGGGAGCAATCAGCCCCAGCATTTT
CASSPARGSGSNQPQHF
>NA|TRBV5-5|NA|TRBJ1-4
TGTGCCAGCAGCTTGTGGCAGGGGATTGAGACAACTAATGAAAAACTGTTTTTT
CASSLWQGIETTNEKLFF
>NA|TRBV7-2|NA|TRBJ1-2
TGTGCCAGCAGCTTAGAGGAGGGGATGGGGTATGGCTACACCTTC
CASSLEEGMGYGYTF
>NA|TRBV6-5|TRBD1|TRBJ2-7
TGTGCCAGCAGTTTCGACAGGGACGAGCAGTACTTC
CASSFDRDEQYF
>NA|TRBV15|NA|TRBJ1-5
TGTGCCACCACCAAGGGGGGGCAGATCGGAGATCAGCCCCAGCATTTT
CATTKGGQIGDQPQHF
>few|TRBV18|NA|TRBJ1-1
TGTGCCAGCTCACCAAGGACAGAGAACACTGAAGCTTTCTTT
CASSPRTENTEAFF
>NA|TRBV5-4|TRBD1|TRBJ2-3
TGTGCCAGCAGCCCGGACAGGGATCGTAGCACAGATACGCAGTATTTT
CASSPDRDRSTDTQYF
>NA|TRBV19|TRBD2|TRBJ2-1
TGTGCCAGTAGTATGGGGATAGCGGGGATTAACAATGAGCAGTTCTTC
CASSMGIAGINNEQFF
>NA|TRBV21-1|NA|TRBJ2-7
TGTGCCAGCAGCAAATATCAGGGACAGGGGGGCTCCTACGAGCAGTACTTC
CASSKYQGQGGSYEQYF
>once|TRBV6-2/TRBV6-3|NA|TRBJ1-6
TGTGCCAGCAGTTACTCGAGGCAGGGGAATTCACCCCTCCACTTT
CASSYSRQGNSPLHF
>NA|TRBV7-8|TRBD1|TRBJ1-1
TGTGCCAGCAGCTCACACCGGGACAGGGGTGCTACTGAAGCTTTCTTT
CASSSHRDRGATEAFF
>NA|TRBV6-2/TRBV6-3|TRBD2|TRBJ2-7
TGTGCCAGCAGTTCGGGACTAGCGGGATCCTACGAGCAGTACTTC
CASSSGLAGSYEQYF
>NA|TRBV4-3|NA|TRBJ2-1
TGCGCCAGCAGCAAAGATCAGGGTACCTCCTACAATGAGCAGTTCTTC
CASSKDQGTSYNEQFF
>NA|TRBV19|NA|TRBJ1-5
TGTGCCAGTAGTATAGGACCGCCGGGTTATAGCAATCAGCCCCAGCATTTT
CASSIGPPGYSNQPQHF
>NA|TRBV4-3|NA|TRBJ2-1
TGCGCCAGCAGCCAAGTTGGGGGGATACCCTCCCATGAGCAGTTCTTC
CASSQVGGIPSHEQFF
>NA|TRBV7-3|TRBD2|TRBJ2-2
TGTGCCAGCAGCCCCAGCCTAGCGGGACACACCGGGGAGCTGTTTTTT
CASSPSLAGHTGELFF
>NA|TRBV9|NA|TRBJ1-2
TGTGCCAGCAGCGGACTCGTGGGGGGTTTTCAATATGGCTACACCTTC
CASSGLVGGFQYGYTF
>NA|TRBV6-5|NA|TRBJ1-1
TGTGCCAGCAGCGCCGAGAGGAACACTGAAGCTTTCTTT
CASSAERNTEAFF
>NA|TRBV7-9|TRBD1|TRBJ1-2
TGTGCCAGCAGCTCAGCAGGGGGCAAGGGCTATGGCTACACCTTC
CASSSAGGKGYGYTF
>NA|TRBV30|TRBD1|TRBJ1-2
TGTGCCTGGGCTCAGGACAGGGGGGTCTATGGCTACACCTTC
CAWAQDRGVYGYTF
>NA|TRBV5-1|TRBD1|TRBJ1-2
TGCGCCAGCAGCTGGGGGACAGTCGCCTACTATGGCTACACCTTC
CASSWGTVAYYGYTF
>few|TRBV24-1|TRBD1|TRBJ2-1
TGTGCCACCAGTGATTGGGGGACAGGGGGCTTTCATGAGCAGTTCTTC
CATSDWGTGGFHEQFF
>NA|TRBV5-4|NA|TRBJ2-3
TGTGCCAGCAGCAGTATACAGGGTTTGGACACAGATACGCAGTATTTT
CASSSIQGLDTDTQYF
>NA|TRBV5-4|TRBD2|TRBJ2-7
TGTGCCAGCAGCCGGAGCGGGAGCTCCTACGAGCAGTACTTC
CASSRSGSSYEQYF
>NA|TRBV7-6|TRBD1|TRBJ1-6
TGTGCCAGCAGTTTGACAGGGGTGGGATCACCCCTCCACTTT
CASSLTGVGSPLHF
>NA|TRBV4-1|NA|TRBJ1-2
TGCGCCAGCAGCCAGCCGGGACTGGACTATGGCTACACCTTC
CASSQPGLDYGYTF